Listed below are T cell receptor beta chains from one sample, sequenced in a study of a mutant IDH1 vaccine in newly diagnosed glioma. The assay was immunoSEQ multiplex PCR, and TCRdb's table has in-frame clones only and misses some. The table includes some 27,000 clones, approximately 82% detected once. For these TCRs, the target antigens are not known. The material was PBMCs, obtained from a glioma patient whose treatment included an IDH1 peptide vaccine. The receptors originated from a woman in her 30s with glioma. Each CDR3 is given with its conserved first and last residue. The D gene is left open where the match is weak. The size of a clone is reported for some rows only, either as once, few or many, or as a class for expanded clones.

j_call,clone_size,v_call,d_call,cdr3_aa,cdr3_nt
TRBJ1-3,.,TRBV7-2,TRBD1,CASSLGGQGIKGNTIYF,TGTGCCAGCAGCTTAGGTGGACAGGGGATTAAAGGAAACACCATATATTTT
TRBJ2-7,.,TRBV9,.,CASSVDGTHYEQYF,TGTGCCAGCAGCGTAGACGGGACACACTACGAGCAGTACTTC
TRBJ2-7,.,TRBV6-5,.,CASSTSLSYEQYF,TGTGCCAGCAGTACGAGTCTTTCCTACGAGCAGTACTTC
TRBJ2-3,.,TRBV4-3,.,CASSPTTQTSGTQYF,TGCGCCAGCAGCCCGACGACCCAAACCAGTGGTACGCAGTATTTT
TRBJ2-7,.,TRBV7-9,.,CASSPGPANEQYF,TGTGCCAGCAGCCCGGGACCCGCAAACGAGCAGTACTTC
TRBJ1-6,.,TRBV25-1,TRBD1,CASREAQGVNSPLHF,TGTGCCAGCAGAGAAGCCCAGGGGGTGAATTCACCCCTCCACTTT
TRBJ1-3,once,TRBV6-1,.,CASSLDVSSGNTIYF,TGTGCCAGCAGTCTGGACGTTAGCTCTGGAAACACCATATATTTT
TRBJ1-1,.,TRBV2,TRBD1,CASSPDRVPEAFF,TGTGCCAGCAGCCCTGACAGGGTCCCTGAAGCTTTCTTT
TRBJ2-5,.,TRBV5-6,.,CASSLSGFGQETQYF,TGTGCCAGCAGCTTATCGGGGTTTGGCCAAGAGACCCAGTACTTC
TRBJ2-2,.,TRBV6-6,.,CASGGAPVTGELFF,TGTGCCAGTGGGGGGGCGCCGGTCACCGGGGAGCTGTTTTTT
TRBJ1-1,.,TRBV7-8,.,CASSLPRGEAFF,TGTGCCAGCAGCTTACCCCGAGGTGAAGCTTTCTTT
TRBJ2-7,.,TRBV7-9,.,CASSLGMSSYEQYF,TGTGCCAGCAGCTTAGGTATGAGCTCCTACGAGCAGTACTTC
TRBJ1-1,.,TRBV7-9,.,CASSLDGGNTEAFF,TGTGCCAGCAGCTTAGATGGGGGTAACACTGAAGCTTTCTTT
TRBJ2-5,once,TRBV5-4,.,CASSLGFGLGDKEETQYF,TGTGCCAGCAGCTTGGGGTTTGGATTGGGGGACAAAGAAGAGACCCAGTACTTC
TRBJ2-7,.,TRBV30,.,CAWSSLDRPSYEQYF,TGTGCCTGGAGCTCTCTAGACAGGCCCTCCTACGAGCAGTACTTC
TRBJ2-5,.,TRBV7-8,TRBD2,CASSSLTRGAFLETQYF,TGTGCCAGCAGCTCCCTAACGCGGGGGGCGTTTTTAGAGACCCAGTACTTC
TRBJ1-4,.,TRBV7-9,.,CASSFHSTNEKLFF,TGTGCCAGCAGCTTCCACTCAACTAATGAAAAACTGTTTTTT
TRBJ1-4,once,TRBV19,.,CASSIDLDGPNEKLFF,TGTGCCAGTAGTATAGATCTCGACGGACCTAATGAAAAACTGTTTTTT
TRBJ1-2,.,TRBV29-1,.,CSGEDSYGYTF,TGCAGCGGCGAAGACAGCTATGGCTACACCTTC
TRBJ2-7,.,TRBV2,.,CASHQGSYEQYF,TGTGCCAGCCATCAGGGGTCCTACGAGCAGTACTTC
TRBJ2-1,.,TRBV5-1,.,CASTLSGYNEQFF,TGCGCCAGCACCCTTAGCGGCTACAATGAGCAGTTCTTC
TRBJ1-1,.,TRBV7-2,.,CASSLVSGTEAFF,TGTGCCAGCAGCTTAGTATCGGGTACTGAAGCTTTCTTT
TRBJ2-3,.,TRBV5-4,TRBD2,CASSSDSAGGVTDTQYF,TGTGCCAGCAGCTCCGATTCAGCGGGGGGGGTCACAGATACGCAGTATTTT
TRBJ2-3,.,TRBV29-1,.,CSVLRGTDTQYF,TGCAGCGTCCTCAGGGGAACAGATACGCAGTATTTT